These 27 T cell receptor beta chains were sequenced from one sample in a study of T cells in tuberculosis. Assay: immunoSEQ multiplex PCR; the TCRdb copy retains only in-frame clones and omits some. The sample lists tens of thousands of clones; 91% were seen once. Sequencing was done on a sample of PBMCs. The receptors derive from a donor aged 10-30 years with latent tuberculosis or without tuberculosis infection.

The chain links TRBV5-8 to TRBJ2-1, with 13 nucleotides matching TRBD2. The CDR3 totals 15 residues. Losses at the gene ends were 3 bases for V and 9 bases for J; bases not matched to a gene: 6. Germline CDR1 is SGHTS and CDR2 is YDEGEE. The CDR3 nucleotides read TGTGCCAGCAGCTATACTAGCGGGAGGGCCGGTGAGCAGTTCTTC. Translation: CASSYTSGRAGEQFF.

V usage is TRBV9 and J usage is TRBJ1-5; D ambiguous. CDR3 length: 9 amino acids. From germline, CDR1 is SGDLS and CDR2 YYNGEE. V lost 3 bases to trimming and J lost 14 bases, with 6 bases between them. In nucleotides, the CDR3 is TGTGCCAGCAGCGGAGGTAAGCATTTT. As protein: CASSGGKHF.

The gene calls are TRBV5-5 and TRBJ2-1, with TRBD2 as a possible D gene (6 bases). Germline-derived CDR1 and CDR2 are SGHKS and YYEKEE (reference sequence). The CDR3 covers 15 residues. V shed 0 bases and J shed 6 bases, with 13 bases lying between them. This CDR3 is CASSLGGGTRNEQFF. The DNA for the CDR3 is TGTGCCAGCAGCTTGGGCGGCGGGACGCGCAATGAGCAGTTCTTC.

The chain couples TRBV9 to TRBJ2-6, with D possibly matching TRBD1 (5 bases). Trimming removed 7 bases from V and 3 bases from J, with 8 bases in between. The CDR3 extends over 13 amino acids. Germline lookup yields CDR1 SGDLS and CDR2 YYNGEE. DNA for the CDR3: TGTGCCAGCGACCAGGGTGGGGCCAACGTCCTGACTTTC. It specifies CASDQGGANVLTF.

The chain is built from TRBV28 and TRBJ2-5; D possibly corresponds to TRBD1 (5 bases). Germline values: CDR1 MDHEN, CDR2 SYDVKM. The CDR3 has 12 amino acids. Between the trimmed V and J ends, which lost 6 bases and 6 bases, there was a span of 11 bases. CDR3 amino acids: CASRTDEKTQYF. CDR3 DNA: TGTGCCAGCAGGACAGACGAAAAGACCCAGTACTTC.

The genes are TRBV7-7 and TRBJ1-6; tentatively, D is TRBD1 (6 bases). The germline gives CDR1 SSHAT, CDR2 FNYEAQ (reference sequence). This CDR3 has 15 residues. Deletions cut 2 bases from V and 8 bases from J, with 13 bases between. DNA of the CDR3: TGTGCCAGCAGCTTATTACCAGGGGCAGATTCACCCCTCCACTTT. Its protein product is CASSLLPGADSPLHF.

This clone was detected only once. The chain joins TRBV4-1 to TRBJ1-1, with D perhaps TRBD1 (5 bases). The CDR3 runs 14 residues. The V and J ends lost 0 bases and 3 bases respectively, with 8 bases between them. Germline values: CDR1 MGHRA, CDR2 YSYEKL. The DNA for the CDR3 is TGCGCCAGCAGCCAAGATGGGGGGTACACTGAAGCTTTCTTT. This gives the protein CASSQDGGYTEAFF.

The chain employs TRBV29-1 and TRBJ2-5; TRBD1 matches 10 bases. Germline lookup yields CDR1 SQVTM and CDR2 ANQGSEA. The CDR3 consists of 14 residues. V was clipped by 5 bases and J by 5 bases; unmatched bases: 8. The CDR3 DNA sequence: TGCAGCGTTACCGGACAGGGGGGATCGGAGACCCAGTACTTC. The encoded protein is CSVTGQGGSETQYF.

The chain employs TRBV10-3 and TRBJ1-1; TRBD1 is a possible D gene (5 bases). V lost 6 bases and J 1 base, leaving 9 bases between the germline ends. The CDR3 covers 13 residues. Germline assignment: CDR1 ENHRY and CDR2 SYGVKD. CDR3 sequence reads: CAISAQENTEAFF. CDR3 DNA: TGTGCCATCAGCGCACAGGAGAACACTGAAGCTTTCTTT.

The chain carries TRBV19 and TRBJ1-3; D gene unclear. This CDR3 is built from 15 residues. V was shortened by 7 bases and J by 0 bases, with 13 bases between the two germline ends. Germline lookup yields CDR1 LNHDA and CDR2 SQIVND (reference sequence). The CDR3 DNA reads as TGTGCCAGTATTCGTCTCGGAGACTCTGGAAACACCATATATTTT. Amino acids: CASIRLGDSGNTIYF.

The chain has TRBV7-2 and TRBJ1-2; possible D gene TRBD1, 5 bases. Between the trimmed V and J ends, which lost 5 bases and 3 bases, there was a span of 16 bases. Germline V gene data show CDR1 as SGHTA and CDR2 as FQGNSA. CDR3 length: 15 amino acids. The CDR3 DNA sequence: TGTGCCAGCAGCCGAAGACAGCTCTCAGACTATGGCTACACCTTC. Protein: CASSRRQLSDYGYTF.

V and J are TRBV7-9 and TRBJ2-7; D not certain. Trimming cost V 4 bases and J 2 bases, with 12 bases left between them. Germline V gene data show CDR1 as SEHNR and CDR2 as FQNEAQ (reference sequence). The CDR3 extends over 14 amino acids. CDR3 nucleotide sequence: TGTGCCAGCAGCTCGCTGGGCCCGACCTACGAGCAGTACTTC. Protein product: CASSSLGPTYEQYF.

The V and J genes are TRBV7-2 and TRBJ1-2, with D uncertain. CDR1 is SGHTA, CDR2 FQGNSA, per germline. Trimming cost V 3 bases and J 4 bases, with 24 bases left between them. The CDR3 consists of 18 residues. The CDR3: CASSFPPGQIRRGYGYTF. The CDR3, as DNA: TGTGCCAGCAGCTTCCCCCCCGGGCAAATTAGGCGGGGCTATGGCTACACCTTC.

J is TRBJ1-5 and V is TRBV4-1; tentatively, D is TRBD1 (5 bases). Trimming pared 0 bases from V and 9 bases from J, leaving 12 bases between. CDR3 size: 14 residues. Germline V gene sequence: CDR1 MGHRA, CDR2 YSYEKL. The CDR3 protein is CASSQEKGWRPQHF. Here the CDR3 DNA reads TGCGCCAGCAGCCAAGAAAAGGGGTGGCGGCCCCAGCATTTT.

V and J are TRBV28 and TRBJ2-7; 8 nucleotides match TRBD1. Germline V gene lookup returns CDR1 MDHEN and CDR2 SYDVKM. The J segment lost 2 bases and the V segment lost 1 base, leaving 4 bases of the junction unmatched. The CDR3 has 15 residues. CDR3 protein: CASSLLTGEAYEQYF. Here the CDR3 DNA reads TGTGCCAGCAGTTTATTGACAGGGGAAGCCTACGAGCAGTACTTC.

V usage is TRBV28 and J usage is TRBJ2-7, with 7 bases lining up with TRBD2. J gave up 1 base and V 6 bases, and 15 bases lay outside the gene matches. This CDR3 contains 17 residues. The V gene's germline CDR1 is MDHEN and CDR2 SYDVKM. This chain's CDR3 is CASSTDAWIAGSYEQYF. The DNA of the CDR3 is TGTGCCAGCAGCACGGACGCGTGGATAGCGGGTTCCTACGAGCAGTACTTC.

The rearrangement uses TRBV6-5 and TRBJ1-4; TRBD1 might be the D (6 bases). The V gene's germline CDR1 is MNHEY and CDR2 SVGAGI. V lost 8 bases to trimming and J lost 2 bases, with 9 bases between them. The CDR3 totals 13 residues. The CDR3 reads CASRRGTNEKLFF. CDR3 DNA sequence: TGTGCCAGCCGAAGGGGGACTAATGAAAAACTGTTTTTT.

CDR3 residues: CASSLSGGASTEAFF. CDR3 DNA: TGTGCCAGCAGTTTATCAGGGGGCGCGAGCACTGAAGCTTTCTTT. This sequence joins TRBV27 and TRBJ1-1; TRBD1 matches at 7 bases. V shed 0 bases and J 4 bases; nucleotides not matched to a gene: 5. The CDR3 covers 15 residues. Germline lookup yields CDR1 MNHEY and CDR2 SMNVEV (reference sequence).

This chain uses TRBV28 with TRBJ2-7; 8 bases align to TRBD2. This CDR3 spans 16 amino acids. The J segment lost 0 bases and the V segment lost 3 bases, leaving 7 bases of the junction unmatched. In germline, CDR1 is MDHEN, CDR2 SYDVKM. The CDR3 DNA follows: TGTGCCAGCAGTTTCGGAAGCGGGGGTAGCTCCTACGAGCAGTACTTC. This sequence encodes CASSFGSGGSSYEQYF. Together with reference TRBV28 and TRBJ2-7, the CDR3 gives the full variable domain: DVKVTQSSRYLVKRTGEKVFLECVQDMDHENMFWYRQDPGLGLRLIYFSYDVKMKEKGDIPEGYSVSREKKERFSLILESASTNQTSMYLCASSFGSGGSSYEQYFGPGTRLTVT.

CDR3 sequence reads: CASALPDSGVGLAGGKTYNEQFF. The CDR3, as DNA: TGTGCCAGCGCCCTGCCGGACAGTGGAGTCGGGCTAGCGGGGGGCAAAACCTACAATGAGCAGTTCTTC. The genes are TRBV2 and TRBJ2-1; 11 bases are shared with TRBD2. This CDR3 has 23 residues. With 8 bases clipped from V and 2 bases from J, the junction kept 29 bases outside the gene matches. Looked up from germline, CDR1 is SNHLY and CDR2 is FYNNEI.

V is TRBV5-1 and J is TRBJ1-4; tentatively, D is TRBD1 (5 bases). Trimming removed 5 bases at V and 7 bases at J, with 15 bases between. The CDR3 extends over 14 amino acids. Per germline, CDR1 SGHRS and CDR2 YFSETQ. The CDR3 here is CASRLGLSTEKLFF. For the CDR3, the DNA is TGCGCCAGCAGACTGGGACTTTCGACTGAAAAACTGTTTTTT.

This chain uses TRBV30 with TRBJ2-1; TRBD2 matches 11 bases. V lost 3 bases, J lost 8 bases, and 9 bases stayed unmatched. Germline V gene sequence: CDR1 GTSNPN, CDR2 SVGIG (reference sequence). The CDR3 consists of 15 residues. Written as DNA, the CDR3 is TGTGCCTGGAGCGTTAGCGGGGGGGCCTGGGATGAGCAGTTCTTC. Its translation: CAWSVSGGAWDEQFF.

The chain is built from TRBV6-5 and TRBJ1-5; D is unresolved. This CDR3 has 15 amino acids. The germline V gene encodes CDR1 MNHEY and CDR2 SVGAGI. Trimming stripped 5 bases from V and 0 bases from J, with 11 bases between. The CDR3 region has the DNA TGTGCCAGCAGTACGCGGGAGTATAGCAATCAGCCCCAGCATTTT. It encodes CASSTREYSNQPQHF.

This chain joins TRBV18 and TRBJ1-5; a weak D match, TRBD1 (6 bases). CDR3 length: 15 residues. CDR1 and CDR2 from the germline V gene are KGHSH and LQKENI. Trimming cost V 0 bases and J 3 bases, with 9 bases left between them. The CDR3: CASSPPGTINQPQHF. The CDR3, as DNA: TGTGCCAGCTCACCACCAGGGACAATCAATCAGCCCCAGCATTTT. Full variable domain (missing parts from reference TRBV18 and TRBJ1-5): NAGVMQNPRHLVRRRGQEARLRCSPMKGHSHVYWYRQLPEEGLKFMVYLQKENIIDESGMPKERFSAEFPKEGPSILRIQQVVRGDSAAYFCASSPPGTINQPQHFGDGTRLSIL.

This clone was observed a single time. The chain uses TRBV7-6 and TRBJ1-1, with 8 bases identical to TRBD1. The CDR3 loop spans 14 amino acids. CDR1 is SGHVS and CDR2 is FNYEAQ in the germline V gene. Losses at the gene ends were 3 bases for V and 3 bases for J; bases not matched to a gene: 3. The CDR3 protein is CASSLGDRHTEAFF. CDR3 DNA sequence: TGTGCCAGCAGCTTGGGGGACAGGCACACTGAAGCTTTCTTT.

The V call is TRBV11-2, the J call TRBJ1-2, with 9 bases lining up with TRBD1. V lost 8 bases and J lost 0; bases outside the gene matches: 4. The CDR3 runs 14 residues. CDR1 and CDR2 (germline): SGHAT, FQNNGV. DNA of the CDR3: TGTGCCAGCGCAGGACAGGGGACTAACTATGGCTACACCTTC. Its protein product is CASAGQGTNYGYTF.

The V gene is TRBV6-5, the J gene TRBJ2-7; maybe TRBD2 (5 bases). This CDR3 is built from 14 residues. Germline lookup yields CDR1 MNHEY and CDR2 SVGAGI. Deletions cut 7 bases from V and 0 bases from J, with 13 bases between. The CDR3 bases are TGTGCCAGCAAACGGACTGGAAGCTCCTACGAGCAGTACTTC. It yields the protein CASKRTGSSYEQYF.